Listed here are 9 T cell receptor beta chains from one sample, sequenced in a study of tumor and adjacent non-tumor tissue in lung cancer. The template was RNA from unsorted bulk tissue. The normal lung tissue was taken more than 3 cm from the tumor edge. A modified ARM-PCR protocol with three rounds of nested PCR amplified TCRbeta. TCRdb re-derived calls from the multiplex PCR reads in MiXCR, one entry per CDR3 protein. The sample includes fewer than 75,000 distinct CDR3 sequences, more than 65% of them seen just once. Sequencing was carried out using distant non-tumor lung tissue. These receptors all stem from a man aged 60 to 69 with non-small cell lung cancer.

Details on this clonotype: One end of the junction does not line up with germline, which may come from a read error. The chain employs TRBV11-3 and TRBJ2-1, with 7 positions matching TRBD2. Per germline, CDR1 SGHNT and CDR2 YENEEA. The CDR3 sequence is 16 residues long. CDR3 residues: CTSSLNQLARLGEQFF. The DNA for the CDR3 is TGTACCAGCAGCCTCAACCAACTAGCGAGATTAGGTGAGCAGTTCTTC. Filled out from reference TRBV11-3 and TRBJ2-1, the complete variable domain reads EAGVVQSPRYKIIEKKQPVAFWCNPISGHNTLYWYLQNLGQGPELLIRYENEEAVDDSQLPKDRFSAERLKGVDSTLKIQPAELGDSAVYLCTSSLNQLARLGEQFFGPGTRLTVL.

CDR3 in DNA: TGTGCCAGTAGGGCGCCGGGACTAGCGGGAGGCACCGGGGAGCTGTTTTTT. Encoded protein: CASRAPGLAGGTGELFF. This chain links TRBV5-4 with TRBJ2-2, with 15 bases lining up with TRBD2. From germline, CDR1 is SGHNT and CDR2 YYREEE (reference sequence). The CDR3 contains 17 residues. V dropped 8 bases and J dropped 4; count of bases not matched to a gene: 9.

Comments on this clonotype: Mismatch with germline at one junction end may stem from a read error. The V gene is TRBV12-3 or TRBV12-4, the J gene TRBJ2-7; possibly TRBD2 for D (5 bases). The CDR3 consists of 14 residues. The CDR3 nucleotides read TGTGCCAGTACTTTTCTTGGGAGCTCCTACGAGCGGTACTTC. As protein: CASTFLGSSYERYF.

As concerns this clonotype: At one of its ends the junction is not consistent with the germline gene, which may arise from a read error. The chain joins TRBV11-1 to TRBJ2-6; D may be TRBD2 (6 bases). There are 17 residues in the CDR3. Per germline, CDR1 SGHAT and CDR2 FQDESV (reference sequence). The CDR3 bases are TGTTCCAGCAGTCGGAGAGGGAGGCCTTCTGGGGCCGACGTCCTGACTTTC. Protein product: CSSSRRGRPSGADVLTF.

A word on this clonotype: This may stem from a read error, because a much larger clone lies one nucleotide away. The CDR3 sequence is CSARDNQATMNTEASF. The CDR3 DNA reads TGCAGTGCTAGAGATAACCAGGCCACCATGAACACTGAAGCTTCCTTT. This sequence joins TRBV20-1 and TRBJ1-1; unclear D gene. The germline gives CDR1 DFQATT, CDR2 SNEGSKA (reference sequence). CDR3 length equals 16 residues.

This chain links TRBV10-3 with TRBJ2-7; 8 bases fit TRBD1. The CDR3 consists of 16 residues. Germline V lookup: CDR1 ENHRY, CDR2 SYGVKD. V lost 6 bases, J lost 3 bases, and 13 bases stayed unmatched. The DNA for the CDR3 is TGTGCCATCAGCGAACCAGGGACAGGTTCAATCTACGAGCAGTACTTC. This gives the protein CAISEPGTGSIYEQYF.

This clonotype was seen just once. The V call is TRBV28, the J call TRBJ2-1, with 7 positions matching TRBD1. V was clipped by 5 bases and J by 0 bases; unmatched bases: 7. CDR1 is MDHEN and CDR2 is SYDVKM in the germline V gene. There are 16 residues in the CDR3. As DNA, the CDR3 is TGTGCCAGCAGTACGCTGACAGGGCGCTCCTACAATGAGCAGTTCTTC. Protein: CASSTLTGRSYNEQFF.

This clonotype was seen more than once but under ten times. CDR3: CASSLRGTGEYNEQFF. DNA for the CDR3: TGTGCCAGCAGCTTACGCGGGACAGGGGAATATAATGAGCAGTTCTTC. The J gene is TRBJ2-1, the V gene TRBV7-3; 10 bases map to TRBD1. The CDR3 contains 16 residues. The junction had 8 bases not matched to a gene; V was cut back by 2 bases and J by 7 bases. The germline V gene has CDR1 SGHTA and CDR2 FQGTGA.

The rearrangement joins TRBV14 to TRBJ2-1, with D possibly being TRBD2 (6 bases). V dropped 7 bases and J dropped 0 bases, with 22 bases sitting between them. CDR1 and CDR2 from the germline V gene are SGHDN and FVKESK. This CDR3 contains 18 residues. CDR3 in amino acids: CASTPWDLTAGSYNEQFF. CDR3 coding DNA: TGTGCCAGCACCCCCTGGGACCTGACAGCGGGCTCCTACAATGAGCAGTTCTTC. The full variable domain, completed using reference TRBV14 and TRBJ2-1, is EAGVTQFPSHSVIEKGQTVTLRCDPISGHDNLYWYRRVMGKEIKFLLHFVKESKQDESGMPNNRFLAERTGGTYSTLKVQPAELEDSGVYFCASTPWDLTAGSYNEQFFGPGTRLTVL.